The clone carrying this T cell receptor beta chain has at least ten counts. As for time point: newly diagnosed GD, antithyroid drugs for less than 3 months. Construction of the TCR library relied on RNA isolated from PBMCs. The entry originates in a study of regulatory T cells in long-lasting Graves disease. Trimming removed 4 bases at V and 4 bases at J, with 10 bases between. The CDR3 spans 13 residues. CDR3 regions were amplified by Arm-PCR using iRepertoire HTBI primers to build TCR beta libraries. TCRdb reprocessed the multiplex PCR reads with MiXCR, giving one entry per CDR3 protein. The sample lists 450,000 to 600,000 distinct CDR3 sequences; about 13% were seen once. The data were also submitted as part of a second study, on T cells in Graves' hyperthyroidism and ophthalmopathy.

This clonotype originated in a man aged 30 to 45 with Graves disease. Sequenced here: peripheral blood mononuclear cells (PBMCs), sampled at new diagnosis, from a patient treated with antithyroid drugs. The V and J genes are TRBV12-3 or TRBV12-4 and TRBJ1-1; D is ambiguous. CDR3 sequence: CASSSTLSTEAFF. In DNA, the CDR3 is TGTGCCAGCAGTTCCACCTTAAGCACTGAAGCTTTCTTT.